The rows below give T cell receptor beta chains drawn from one sample of a study of T cells after yellow fever vaccination. From the 5' RACE reads, TCRdb called clonotypes with MiXCR, one entry per CDR3 protein. Seen here are some 80,000 distinct CDR3 sequences, about an eighth observed once, and the top ten hold around 23%. The material sequenced was CD8+ T cells not binding an NS4B(214-222) dextramer, sorted from PBMCs, taken roughly 20 days after the first yellow fever vaccination. Source of these receptors: a man aged 18 to 29 who received the YFV17D yellow fever vaccine. Each CDR3 is given with its conserved first and last residue. The order of the fields is V gene, D gene, clone size, J gene, CDR3 protein, CDR3 DNA. The D gene is left open where the match is weak. Expanded clones are given a class, and other clones once, few, many or no size at all.

>TRBV19|-|-|TRBJ2-1
CASSTGATYNEQFF
TGTGCCAGTAGTACAGGGGCAACCTACAATGAGCAGTTCTTC
>TRBV5-1|-|-|TRBJ1-2
CASSPSRGESGGYTF
TGCGCCAGCAGCCCGAGTCGGGGGGAAAGTGGTGGCTACACCTTC
>TRBV6-1|-|few|TRBJ2-1
CASRAQPVDEQFF
TGTGCCAGCAGGGCACAACCAGTCGATGAGCAGTTCTTC
>TRBV12-5|TRBD2|-|TRBJ2-7
CASGLGGVEQYF
TGTGCTAGTGGCCTGGGAGGGGTTGAGCAGTACTTC
>TRBV12-3/TRBV12-4|-|many|TRBJ2-1
CASSSVSDLSYNEQFF
TGTGCCAGCAGTTCAGTATCTGATTTATCCTACAATGAGCAGTTCTTC
>TRBV9|TRBD2|few|TRBJ2-1
CASSVVSGGARNEQFF
TGTGCCAGCAGCGTAGTCTCGGGGGGGGCTCGAAATGAGCAGTTCTTC
>TRBV7-2|-|-|TRBJ1-1
CASSSSQFAEAFF
TGTGCCAGCAGTTCAAGCCAATTCGCTGAAGCTTTCTTT
>TRBV20-1|-|-|TRBJ2-2
CSANPPDTGELFF
TGCAGTGCCAATCCGCCGGACACCGGGGAGCTGTTTTTT
>TRBV29-1|-|-|TRBJ1-3
CSQNTCSGNTIYF
TGCAGCCAAAACACCTGTTCTGGAAACACCATATATTTT
>TRBV7-8|-|-|TRBJ1-2
CASSFGSGYTF
TGTGCCAGCAGCTTTGGGTCAGGCTACACCTTC
>TRBV7-9|-|-|TRBJ1-6
CALGGEFENSPLHF
TGTGCCTTGGGGGGGGAGTTTGAGAATTCACCCCTCCACTTT
>TRBV12-3/TRBV12-4|-|many|TRBJ2-3
CASSSYQELTDTQYF
TGTGCCAGCAGTTCTTACCAGGAGCTCACAGATACGCAGTATTTT
>TRBV20-1|-|many|TRBJ2-3
CSARIGWGTDTQYF
TGCAGTGCTAGAATTGGGTGGGGCACAGATACGCAGTATTTT
>TRBV7-6|-|-|TRBJ2-1
CASSPSDKFDEQFF
TGTGCCAGCAGCCCATCGGACAAGTTCGATGAGCAGTTCTTC
>TRBV10-3|TRBD1|many|TRBJ2-3
CAISDPGQGPGTDTQYF
TGTGCCATCAGTGACCCGGGACAGGGGCCGGGGACAGATACGCAGTATTTT
>TRBV11-1|-|few|TRBJ2-1
CASSPESAYNEQFF
TGTGCCAGCAGCCCGGAGTCGGCGTACAATGAGCAGTTCTTC
>TRBV27|TRBD1|-|TRBJ2-1
CASRKGQSGSDEQFF
TGTGCCAGCCGAAAGGGACAGTCGGGTAGCGATGAGCAGTTCTTC
>TRBV12-3/TRBV12-4|-|-|TRBJ1-2
CASSLGAEGYTF
TGTGCCAGCAGTTTGGGGGCGGAAGGCTACACCTTC
>TRBV7-9|-|-|TRBJ2-1
CASSLEPSYNEQFF
TGTGCCAGCAGCTTAGAGCCCTCGTACAATGAGCAGTTCTTC
>TRBV27|-|-|TRBJ1-1
CASSLLGAGTEAFF
TGTGCCAGCAGTTTATTAGGGGCAGGGACTGAAGCTTTCTTT
>TRBV4-1|TRBD1|-|TRBJ2-2
CASSQVQGATGELFF
TGCGCCAGCAGCCAAGTGCAGGGGGCCACCGGGGAGCTGTTTTTT
>TRBV7-9|-|-|TRBJ2-1
CASSLARWESYNEQFF
TGTGCCAGCAGCTTAGCCCGATGGGAGTCCTACAATGAGCAGTTCTTC
>TRBV6-2/TRBV6-3|TRBD1|-|TRBJ2-7
CASSYFRGGPYEQYF
TGTGCCAGCAGTTACTTTAGAGGGGGCCCCTACGAGCAGTACTTC
>TRBV5-4|-|few|TRBJ2-7
CASSLGDIPYEQYF
TGTGCCAGCAGCTTGGGGGACATCCCCTACGAGCAGTACTTC
>TRBV13|-|many|TRBJ2-3
CASSPLRETTTDTQYF
TGTGCCAGCAGCCCCCTCCGGGAAACCACCACAGATACGCAGTATTTT
>TRBV6-1|TRBD1|-|TRBJ1-2
CASSGTGFYGYTF
TGTGCCAGCAGTGGGACAGGGTTCTATGGCTACACCTTC
>TRBV4-3|-|many|TRBJ2-1
CASSQFSNEQFF
TGCGCCAGCAGCCAATTCTCCAATGAGCAGTTCTTC
>TRBV27|-|few|TRBJ2-3
CASREGDSSTDTQYF
TGTGCCAGCAGAGAGGGTGATTCTAGCACAGATACGCAGTATTTT
>TRBV2|-|many|TRBJ2-3
CATPTDTQYF
TGTGCCACCCCGACCGATACGCAGTATTTT
>TRBV12-3/TRBV12-4|-|-|TRBJ2-5
CASSSSGLQETQYF
TGTGCCAGCAGCAGTTCCGGGCTCCAAGAGACCCAGTACTTC
>TRBV29-1|-|-|TRBJ1-1
CSVGRSGMNTEAFF
TGCAGCGTTGGTAGGTCAGGGATGAACACTGAAGCTTTCTTT
>TRBV12-3/TRBV12-4|-|few|TRBJ1-2
CASSLGNYGYTF
TGTGCCAGCAGTCTAGGGAACTATGGCTACACCTTC
>TRBV12-3/TRBV12-4|TRBD1|few|TRBJ2-7
CASSFSPTGEYEQYF
TGTGCCAGCAGTTTCTCCCCTACAGGGGAATACGAGCAGTACTTC
>TRBV27|-|few|TRBJ2-7
CASSSAPRGVHEQYF
TGTGCCAGCAGTTCAGCCCCAAGGGGCGTCCACGAGCAGTACTTC
>TRBV6-4|TRBD2|few|TRBJ2-1
CASSDWGGNEQFF
TGTGCCAGCAGTGACTGGGGGGGGAATGAGCAGTTCTTC
>TRBV4-1|-|-|TRBJ2-7
CASRPGAFYEQYF
TGCGCCAGCCGCCCCGGGGCATTCTACGAGCAGTACTTC
>TRBV5-1|TRBD1|-|TRBJ2-1
CASSGDRGIYNEQFF
TGCGCCAGCAGCGGGGACAGGGGGATCTACAATGAGCAGTTCTTC
>TRBV11-2|-|few|TRBJ2-1
CASSQGSGEQFF
TGTGCCAGCAGCCAGGGGTCAGGAGAGCAGTTCTTC
>TRBV6-2/TRBV6-3|TRBD1|few|TRBJ1-1
CASSGQGRGTEAFF
TGTGCCAGCAGCGGACAGGGTAGAGGGACTGAAGCTTTCTTT
>TRBV4-2|-|-|TRBJ2-7
CASSQGWGNSYEQYF
TGTGCCAGCAGCCAAGGATGGGGGAACTCCTACGAGCAGTACTTC
>TRBV29-1|-|once|TRBJ2-1
CSVGGGAYNEQFF
TGCAGCGTCGGAGGGGGGGCCTACAATGAGCAGTTCTTC
>TRBV6-2/TRBV6-3|TRBD2|-|TRBJ2-7
CASSWTSGDYEQYF
TGTGCCAGCAGTTGGACTAGCGGGGACTACGAGCAGTACTTC